One sample yielded the 7 T cell receptor beta chains listed below, sequenced in a study of T cells in women clearing cervical HPV infection. Sequenced by immunoSEQ multiplex PCR; TCRdb stores in-frame clones only, minus some. The sample yields 25,000 to 30,000 clones, of which the top ten take up 15% to 20%. The sequenced sample was blood buffy coat. All receptors come from a woman between 18 and 75 years old with a cervical HPV16 infection that either progressed to CIN3+ or cleared (not recorded which).

A word on this clone: The read stops 3 residues short of the end of the CDR3; the missing end is completed from the germline J gene. The V call is TRBV20-1, the J call TRBJ1-2; TRBD1 is a possible D gene (5 bases). The V gene lost 2 bases and the J gene lost 3 bases, with 7 bases spanning the gap. Germline lookup yields CDR1 DFQATT and CDR2 SNEGSKA (reference sequence). The CDR3 spans 12 residues. The CDR3 DNA, read in part, is TGCAGTGCTAGACAGGGTGACTATGGC. This translates into CSARQGDYG. The whole CDR3 reads CSARQGDYGYTF.

Remarks on this clone: The CDR3 goes on 3 residues after the read ends, and that part is filled in from the germline J gene. The chain uses TRBV30 and TRBJ1-1, with D possibly being TRBD1 (6 bases). The CDR3 has 14 residues. Looked up from germline, CDR1 is GTSNPN and CDR2 is SVGIG (reference sequence). The ends were cut back, 4 bases at V and 0 bases at J, with 12 bases in the middle. CDR3 amino acids: CAWTKDSLNTEAFF. The CDR3 DNA, read in part, is TGTGCCTGGACCAAGGACAGTTTGAACACTGAA.

On this clone itself: The CDR3 end lies 3 residues beyond the end of the read and is filled in from the germline J gene. The chain is built from TRBV7-2 and TRBJ1-1; D is undetermined. The V gene's germline CDR1 is SGHTA and CDR2 FQGNSA. The germline V and J ends were trimmed by 5 bases and 4 bases, with 17 bases remaining between them. This CDR3 is built from 15 residues. The sequenced CDR3 bases are TGTGCCAGCAGCCCCCCCTGGGCGTCAGTCACTGAA. Its protein is CASSPPWASVTE. The complete CDR3 protein is CASSPPWASVTEAFF.

Note on this clone: The CDR3 end falls 3 residues outside the read, so it is completed with the germline J gene. J is TRBJ1-1 and V is TRBV5-1, with a possible D match to TRBD1 (5 bases). The CDR3 consists of 14 residues. The germline V gene has CDR1 SGHRS and CDR2 YFSETQ. V lost 4 bases, J lost 1 base, and 11 bases lay in between. The CDR3 loop reads CASSQPGGNTEAFF. The CDR3 DNA, read in part, is TGCGCCAGCAGCCAACCGGGGGGGAACACTGAA.

The sequenced part of the CDR3 DNA is TGTGCCAGCAGGGGGGGCGGGACAGGGTCCTACAATGAG. It translates to CASRGGGTGSYNE. The whole CDR3 region reads CASRGGGTGSYNEQFF. The J gene is TRBJ2-1, the V gene TRBV28; 9 bases match TRBD1. The CDR3 end lies 3 residues beyond the end of the read and is filled in from the germline J gene. The length of the CDR3 is 16 residues. Trimming at V came to 6 bases and at J to 1 base, leaving 7 bases not matched to a gene. Germline V CDR1 and CDR2: MDHEN, SYDVKM.

A remark on this clone: Read data end 3 residues before the CDR3 end; the end is taken from the germline J gene. The chain combines TRBV7-9 with TRBJ2-4, with D maybe TRBD2 (7 bases). Germline V gene lookup returns CDR1 SEHNR and CDR2 FQNEAQ (reference sequence). The CDR3 contains 15 residues. CDR3 bases read: TGTGCCAGCAGCCAAATTCCGGGCGGGGGCTATGGT. Residues: CASSQIPGGGYG. The CDR3 reads in full as CASSQIPGGGYGQYF.

Regarding this clone: The read stops 3 residues short of the end of the CDR3; the missing end is completed from the germline J gene. This chain links TRBV7-2 with TRBJ2-1; D gene uncertain. The V gene lost 3 bases and the J gene lost 0 bases, with 3 bases spanning the gap. CDR3 length: 13 amino acids. Germline CDR1 reads SGHTA; CDR2 reads FQGNSA. The CDR3 region is CASSFSSYNEQFF. Partial CDR3 DNA: TGTGCCAGCAGCTTCAGCTCCTACAATGAG.